This T cell receptor (beta chain) was captured in a study of cytomegalovirus exposure and HLA in healthy donors. Germline CDR1 is MDHEN and CDR2 is SYDVKM. The CDR3 runs to 15 residues. V trimming: 4 bases; J trimming: 0 bases; junction bases outside the gene matches: 2. All donors participated as healthy donors of bone marrow. Though probably carrying unrecorded immune exposures, donors were nominally healthy at sampling. Overall study findings and caveats: Some V segments (TRBV6-2 and TRBV6-3 among them) were excluded as indistinguishable. Roughly uniform depth of sequencing across donors was assumed in presence/absence analyses.

A multiplex PCR was run with 60 Vbeta primers and 13 Jbeta primers. Data came from immunoSEQ multiplex PCR; TCRdb stores just in-frame clones and leaves some out. Of some 140,000 clones in the sample, 76% were seen once. There are a few counts of this clone. What it binds is not known. The V gene is TRBV28, the J gene TRBJ1-3; TRBD1 aligns across 8 bases. What was sequenced was PBMCs. The clonotype originates from a man aged 35 to 55 in good health and CMV-seronegative. This CDR3 is CASSSQGASGNTIYF. Here the CDR3 DNA reads TGTGCCAGCAGTTCCCAGGGGGCCTCTGGAAACACCATATATTTT.